The 17 T cell receptor beta chains below were found in one sample sequenced in a study of blood T cell repertoires in COVID-19 (TCRdb year 2020). The receptor library was made with the immunoSEQ multiplex PCR assay. The clones in this table, taken by TCRdb from immuneACCESS, are in-frame only. Not every clone is retained; where verified, under half of the shortfall comes from an unresolved V gene, and the cause of the rest is unknown. The sample data list roughly 280,000 clones, and 88% of these were observed just once. The ten largest clones represent around 3% of the sample. Sequencing used PBMCs or T cells enriched from blood (not recorded which). These receptors were collected from a woman aged 45 to 65 who had recovered from COVID-19.

The chain has TRBV6-4 and TRBJ2-7; a weak D match, TRBD1 (7 bases). The CDR3 has 16 residues. Per the germline V gene, CDR1 is MRHNA and CDR2 is SNTAGT. Between the trimmed V and J ends, which lost 10 bases and 5 bases, there was a span of 27 bases. CDR3 protein: CATNQGGGRKHHEQYF. Here the CDR3 DNA reads TGTGCCACCAACCAGGGGGGTGGCAGGAAGCACCACGAGCAGTACTTC.

The chain carries TRBV6-2 or TRBV6-3 and TRBJ1-4, with D tentatively TRBD1 (6 bases). Germline assignment: CDR1 MNHEY and CDR2 SVGEGT. Trimming stripped 4 bases from V and 3 bases from J, with 9 bases between. The CDR3 loop spans 14 amino acids. The CDR3 bases are TGTGCCAGCAGTTCCAGGGGTTCTAATGAAAAACTGTTTTTT. Its protein product is CASSSRGSNEKLFF.

The chain couples TRBV19 to TRBJ1-5; D perhaps matches TRBD1 (6 bases). Germline V gives CDR1 LNHDA, CDR2 SQIVND (reference sequence). The CDR3 sequence is 15 residues long. Trimming cost V 0 bases and J 9 bases, with 15 bases left between them. The CDR3 DNA is TGTGCCAGTAGTATAGATCGCAGGGGCGGGGGGCCCCAGCATTTT. Residues: CASSIDRRGGGPQHF. The variable domain in full, with the rest retrieved from reference TRBV19 and TRBJ1-5, is DGGITQSPKYLFRKEGQNVTLSCEQNLNHDAMYWYRQDPGQGLRLIYYSQIVNDFQKGDIAEGYSVSREKKESFPLTVTSAQKNPTAFYLCASSIDRRGGGPQHFGDGTRLSIL.

The CDR3 bases are TGTGCCAGCAGCCAAGACCTTCGCGCGGCCACCGGGGAGCTGTTTTTT. It codes for CASSQDLRAATGELFF. This sequence joins TRBV4-2 and TRBJ2-2; no definite D call. V lost 0 bases, J lost 4 bases, and 12 bases lay in between. In germline, CDR1 is LGHNA, CDR2 YNFKEQ. This CDR3 region has 16 residues.

V gene TRBV27 combines with J gene TRBJ2-1; 13 positions match TRBD2. This CDR3 contains 14 residues. From germline, CDR1 is MNHEY and CDR2 SMNVEV (reference sequence). V trimming: 5 bases; J trimming: 13 bases; junction bases outside the gene matches: 8. The CDR3 DNA follows: TGTGCCAGCAGTGCCAACGGACTAGCGGGAGTTCAGTTCTTC. Protein: CASSANGLAGVQFF.

The chain couples TRBV3-1 (or the pseudogene TRBV3-2) to TRBJ2-1; tentatively, D is TRBD1 (6 bases). The CDR3 has 16 residues. Per germline, CDR1 LGHDT and CDR2 YNNKEL (reference sequence). The ends were cut back, 0 bases at V and 0 bases at J, with 9 bases in the middle. The CDR3 reads CASSQEGGVSYNEQFF. The CDR3 DNA reads as TGTGCCAGCAGCCAAGAAGGGGGAGTCTCCTACAATGAGCAGTTCTTC.

Comment on this clone: A junction end diverges from the germline sequence, so it may reflect a read error. This CDR3 reads CASSDQRRSSEQYF. CDR3 nucleotides: TGTGCCAGCAGTGACCAGCGCCGCTCCTCCGAGCAGTACTTC. The genes are TRBV2 and TRBJ2-7; D is uncertain. CDR3 length: 14 amino acids. Germline V gives CDR1 SNHLY, CDR2 FYNNEI.

J is TRBJ1-3 and V is TRBV28; weak D call: TRBD1 (6 bases). The CDR3 has 13 amino acids. Germline CDR1 MDHEN, CDR2 SYDVKM. Trimming took 7 bases from V and 4 from J, leaving 11 bases between them. CDR3 bases: TGTGCCAGCATACAGGGTCGCGGAAACACCATATATTTT. As protein: CASIQGRGNTIYF.

As DNA, the CDR3 is TGTGCCAGTAGCCACAGGGGTTCCGATTCACCCCTCCACTTT. Translation: CASSHRGSDSPLHF. The rearrangement links TRBV19 to TRBJ1-6, with 7 nucleotides matching TRBD1. Germline values: CDR1 LNHDA, CDR2 SQIVND (reference sequence). This CDR3 comprises 14 residues. V trimming: 6 bases; J trimming: 8 bases; junction bases outside the gene matches: 7.

The chain has TRBV10-3 and TRBJ2-1, with 7 bases fitting TRBD2. Germline assignment: CDR1 ENHRY and CDR2 SYGVKD. This CDR3 has 14 amino acids. V gave up 2 bases and J gave up 8 bases; unmatched junction bases: 6. CDR3 sequence (DNA): TGTGCCATCAGTGAGGCGGGAGTTTCCTATGAGCAGTTCTTC. Its translation is CAISEAGVSYEQFF.

This clone was seen once. The CDR3 spells CSVSPEASGPYEQYF. CDR3 nucleotides: TGCAGCGTGTCTCCGGAGGCTAGCGGTCCCTACGAGCAGTACTTC. This chain uses TRBV29-1 with TRBJ2-7; 7 bases align to TRBD2. This CDR3 has 15 amino acids. V was clipped by 6 bases and J by 2 bases; unmatched bases: 13. Germline CDR1 SQVTM, CDR2 ANQGSEA.

This clone is a singleton in its sample. V and J are TRBV24-1 and TRBJ1-2; TRBD1 agrees at 9 bases. Unmatched junction bases numbered 7, after V lost 4 bases and J lost 5 bases. Germline V CDR1 and CDR2: KGHDR, SFDVKD. This CDR3 region has 15 residues. The CDR3 DNA reads as TGTGCCACCAGTGACCATTCCGGGACAGGGTATGGCTACACCTTC. Translated: CATSDHSGTGYGYTF.

The chain recombines TRBV11-2 with TRBJ1-1, with 7 nucleotides matching TRBD1. The CDR3 contains 15 residues. CDR1 and CDR2 from the germline V gene are SGHAT and FQNNGV. V gave up 5 bases and J gave up 1 base; unmatched junction bases: 7. CDR3 DNA: TGTGCCAGCAGCCCCGGGGGACAGAGGAACACTGAAGCTTTCTTT. Residues: CASSPGGQRNTEAFF.

This chain joins TRBV5-6 and TRBJ1-5, with D unclear. The CDR3 contains 17 residues. Per the germline V gene, CDR1 is SGHDT and CDR2 is YYEEEE. V gave up 2 bases and J gave up 0 bases, with 15 bases separating them. For the CDR3, the DNA is TGTGCCAGCAGCTTTGTGGGCACCGTTTATAGCAATCAGCCCCAGCATTTT. This codes for CASSFVGTVYSNQPQHF.

This clone was picked up a small number of times. This sequence joins TRBV27 and TRBJ2-4; 11 positions match TRBD2. V lost 6 bases, J lost 0 bases, and 7 bases stayed unmatched. The CDR3 contains 17 residues. Germline V gives CDR1 MNHEY, CDR2 SMNVEV (reference sequence). In DNA form, the CDR3 reads TGTGCCAGCAGACCGGGACTAGCGGCTCTAGCCAAAAACATTCAGTACTTC. Translated, it gives CASRPGLAALAKNIQYF.

In DNA form, the CDR3 reads TGTGCCAGCAGCGTAGCTCTCTCTGGAAACACCATATATTTT. Translated, it gives CASSVALSGNTIYF. The V and J genes are TRBV9 and TRBJ1-3; unclear D gene. Germline assignment: CDR1 SGDLS and CDR2 YYNGEE. The CDR3 is 14 amino acids. The V end was cut by 0 bases, the J end by 0 bases, with 4 bases between.

The genes are TRBV28 and TRBJ1-1; D perhaps matches TRBD1 (5 bases). This CDR3 region has 15 residues. V lost 5 bases to trimming and J lost 5 bases, with 18 bases between them. Looked up from germline, CDR1 is MDHEN and CDR2 is SYDVKM. CDR3 nucleotide sequence: TGTGCCAGCAGTCCGCCCCCGGGGGATATGACTGAAGCTTTCTTT. This gives the protein CASSPPPGDMTEAFF.